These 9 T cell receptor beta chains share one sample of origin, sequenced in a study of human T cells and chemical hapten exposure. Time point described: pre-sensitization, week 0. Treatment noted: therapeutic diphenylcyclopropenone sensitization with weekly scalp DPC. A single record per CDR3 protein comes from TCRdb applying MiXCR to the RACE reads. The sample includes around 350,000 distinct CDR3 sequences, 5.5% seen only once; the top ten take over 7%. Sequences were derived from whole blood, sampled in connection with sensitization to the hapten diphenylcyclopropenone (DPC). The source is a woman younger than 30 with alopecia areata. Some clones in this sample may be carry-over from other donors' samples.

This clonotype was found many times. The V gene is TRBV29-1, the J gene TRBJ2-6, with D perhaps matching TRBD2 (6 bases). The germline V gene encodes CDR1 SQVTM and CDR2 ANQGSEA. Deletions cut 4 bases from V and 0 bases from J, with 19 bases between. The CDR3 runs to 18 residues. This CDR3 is CSVATGTGRLSGANVLTF. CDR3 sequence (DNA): TGCAGCGTTGCTACCGGGACTGGTAGACTCTCTGGGGCCAACGTCCTGACTTTC. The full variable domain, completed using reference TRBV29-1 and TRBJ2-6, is SAVISQKPSRDICQRGTSLTIQCQVDSQVTMMFWYRQQPGQSLTLIATANQGSEATYESGFVIDKFPISRPNLTFSTLTVSNMSPEDSSIYLCSVATGTGRLSGANVLTFGAGSRLTVL.

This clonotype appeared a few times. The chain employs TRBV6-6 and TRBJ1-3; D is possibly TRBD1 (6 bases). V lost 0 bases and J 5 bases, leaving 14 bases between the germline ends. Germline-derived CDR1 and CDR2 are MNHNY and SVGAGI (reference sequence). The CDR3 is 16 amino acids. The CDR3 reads CASSYSMERGRNTIYF. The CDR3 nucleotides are TGTGCCAGCAGTTACTCGATGGAGAGGGGGAGAAACACCATATATTTT.

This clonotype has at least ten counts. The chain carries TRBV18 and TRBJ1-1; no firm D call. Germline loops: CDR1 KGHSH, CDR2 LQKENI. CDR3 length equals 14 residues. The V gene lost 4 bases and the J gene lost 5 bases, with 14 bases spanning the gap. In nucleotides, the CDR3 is TGTGCCAGCTCACACGCCCACGGGGAAACTGAAGCTTTCTTT. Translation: CASSHAHGETEAFF.

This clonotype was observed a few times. The CDR3 protein is CASGIKQGAAEKVYGYTF. In DNA form, the CDR3 reads TGTGCTAGTGGTATCAAACAGGGGGCGGCCGAAAAAGTCTATGGCTACACCTTC. This chain joins TRBV12-5 and TRBJ1-2; 9 positions match TRBD1. This CDR3 comprises 18 residues. From germline, CDR1 is LGHNT and CDR2 FRNRAP. With 5 bases clipped from V and 4 bases from J, the junction kept 17 bases outside the gene matches.

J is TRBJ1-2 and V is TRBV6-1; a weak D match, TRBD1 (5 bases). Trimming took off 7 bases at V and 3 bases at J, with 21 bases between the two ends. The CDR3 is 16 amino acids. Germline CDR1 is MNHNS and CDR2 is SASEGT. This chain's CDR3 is CASIHAGTPADYGYTF. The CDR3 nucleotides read TGTGCCAGCATTCATGCGGGGACCCCGGCAGACTATGGCTACACCTTC.

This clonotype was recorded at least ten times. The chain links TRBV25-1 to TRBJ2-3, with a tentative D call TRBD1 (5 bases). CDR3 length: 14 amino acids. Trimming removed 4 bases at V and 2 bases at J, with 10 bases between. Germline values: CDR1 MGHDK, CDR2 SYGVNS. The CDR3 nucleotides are TGTGCCAGCAGTGGGGGCGGTGACACAGATACGCAGTATTTT. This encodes CASSGGGDTDTQYF.

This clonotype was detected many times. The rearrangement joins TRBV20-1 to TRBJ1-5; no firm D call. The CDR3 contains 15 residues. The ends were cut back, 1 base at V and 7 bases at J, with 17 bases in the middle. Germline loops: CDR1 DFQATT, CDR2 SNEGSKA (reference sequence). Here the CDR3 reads CSARVRSYEWQPQHF. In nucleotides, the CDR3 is TGCAGTGCTAGAGTGAGGTCCTACGAATGGCAGCCCCAGCATTTT.

CDR3: CASSLTTNEKLFF. The DNA of the CDR3 is TGTGCCAGCAGCCTGACAACTAATGAAAAACTGTTTTTT. The rearrangement links TRBV6-5 to TRBJ1-4; no clear D gene. The CDR3 has 13 residues. Germline values: CDR1 MNHEY, CDR2 SVGAGI. V was pared by 6 bases and J by 0 bases, with 5 bases between.

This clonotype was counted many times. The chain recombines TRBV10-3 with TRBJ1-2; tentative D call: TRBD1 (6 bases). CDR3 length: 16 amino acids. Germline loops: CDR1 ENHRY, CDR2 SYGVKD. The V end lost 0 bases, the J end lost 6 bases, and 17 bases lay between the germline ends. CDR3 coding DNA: TGTGCCATCAGTGAGTCAGAAAGAATTGCAGGGGATGGCTACACCTTC. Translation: CAISESERIAGDGYTF.